Sequencing of this TCR beta chain was carried out in a study of blood T cells in healthy people across ages. As concerns this clonotype: Antigen unknown.

Germline values: CDR1 MNHEY, CDR2 SMNVEV (reference sequence). The CDR3 sequence is 16 residues long. Trimming at V came to 4 bases and at J to 2 bases, leaving 7 bases not matched to a gene. Findings of the study overall: The fall in TCR beta diversity per million T cells was roughly linear with age.

The use of a sample-barcoded 5' primer and a J-beta primer mix characterized a second PCR of about 6 to 12 cycles. Tags on each cDNA molecule came from a template-switch adaptor with 12 random nucleotides. TCRdb used MiXCR to reprocess the 5' RACE reads, holding one entry per CDR3 protein. The table records roughly 1,100,000 distinct CDR3 sequences, 20% to 25% of them present only once. The data also belong to a second study, concerning T cells of mothers and their children. That paper notes: Per mother, over 10 million TCR beta CDR3 reads were obtained; per child, approximately 3.3 million.

The chain has TRBV27 and TRBJ1-3; 8 positions match TRBD1. This sequence originates from a girl under 10 years old in good health. The material sequenced was blood. The CDR3 sequence: CASSSLDRGAGNTIYF. The CDR3 coding sequence is TGTGCCAGCAGTTCACTTGACAGGGGAGCTGGAAACACCATATATTTT.